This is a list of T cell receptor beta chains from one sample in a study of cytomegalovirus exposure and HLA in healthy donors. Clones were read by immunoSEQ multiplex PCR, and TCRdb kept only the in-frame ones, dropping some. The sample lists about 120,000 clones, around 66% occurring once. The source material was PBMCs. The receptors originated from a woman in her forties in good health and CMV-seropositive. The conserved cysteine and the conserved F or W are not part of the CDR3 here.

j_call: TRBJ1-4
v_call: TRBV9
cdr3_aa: ASSVEVGGPGEKLF

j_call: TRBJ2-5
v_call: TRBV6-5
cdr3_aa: ASRFGQVETQY

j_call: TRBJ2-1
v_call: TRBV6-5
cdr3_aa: ASSWANEQF

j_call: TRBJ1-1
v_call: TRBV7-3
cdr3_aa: ASSSLGRKAF

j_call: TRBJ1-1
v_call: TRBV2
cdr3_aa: ASRADREITEAF

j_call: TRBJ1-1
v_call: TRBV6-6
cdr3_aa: ASSYVDTEAF

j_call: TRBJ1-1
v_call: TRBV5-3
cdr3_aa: ARSQRGNTEAF

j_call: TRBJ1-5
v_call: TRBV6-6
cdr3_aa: ASTPGGSNQPQH

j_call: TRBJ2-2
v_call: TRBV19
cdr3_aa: ASKAGDRTGELF

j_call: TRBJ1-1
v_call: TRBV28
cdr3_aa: ASSLIDRGAFEAF

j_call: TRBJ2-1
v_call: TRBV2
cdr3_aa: ASSQLAGLQNEQF

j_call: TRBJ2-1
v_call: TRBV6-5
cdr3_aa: ASSSGLASGSNEQF

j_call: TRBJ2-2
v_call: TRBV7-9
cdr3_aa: ASSLSRRDTNTGELF

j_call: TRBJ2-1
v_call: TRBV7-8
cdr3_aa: ASSPIAGGPDNEQF

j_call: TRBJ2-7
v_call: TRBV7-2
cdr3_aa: ASSRTGGNEQY

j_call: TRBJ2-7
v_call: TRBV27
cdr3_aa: ASSLSRGYEQY

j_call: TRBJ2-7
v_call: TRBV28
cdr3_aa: ASSLQGHEQY

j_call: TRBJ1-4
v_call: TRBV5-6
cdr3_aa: ASSWGTGKEKLF

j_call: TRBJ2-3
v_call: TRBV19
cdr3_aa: ASSIGQQTGGDTQY

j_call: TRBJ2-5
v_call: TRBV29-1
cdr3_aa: SVDRFGEEQETQY

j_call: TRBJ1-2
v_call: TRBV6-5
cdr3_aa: ASGGTGGNYGYT

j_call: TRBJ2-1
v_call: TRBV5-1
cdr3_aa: ASSPGTSGRFNEQF

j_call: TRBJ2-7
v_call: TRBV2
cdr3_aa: ASSGTSGFYEQY

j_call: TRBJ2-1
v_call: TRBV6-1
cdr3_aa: ASRDSFMYEQF

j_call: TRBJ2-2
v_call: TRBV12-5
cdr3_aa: ASGLEAGELF

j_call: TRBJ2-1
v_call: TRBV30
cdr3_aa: AWNHNSYNEQF

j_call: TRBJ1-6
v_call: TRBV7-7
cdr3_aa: ASSLGKRGSPLH

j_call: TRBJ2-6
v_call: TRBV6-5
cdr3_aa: ASSNRQGGNVLT

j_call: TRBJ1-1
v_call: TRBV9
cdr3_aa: ASSVDPGQGEVAF

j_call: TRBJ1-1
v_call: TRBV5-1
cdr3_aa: ASSLAGHMNTEAF

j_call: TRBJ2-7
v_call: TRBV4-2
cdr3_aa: ASSTLGQGAWGSYEQY

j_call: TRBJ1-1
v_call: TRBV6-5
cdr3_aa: ASSSGTEMNTEAF

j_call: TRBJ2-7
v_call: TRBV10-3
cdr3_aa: ASSPPPGTGDYYEQY

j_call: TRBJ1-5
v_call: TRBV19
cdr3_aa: ASSPGYNQPQH

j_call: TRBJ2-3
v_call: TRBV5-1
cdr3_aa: ASSLKGDTQY

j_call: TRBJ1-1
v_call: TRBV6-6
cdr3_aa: ASRPMPGQGSDEAF

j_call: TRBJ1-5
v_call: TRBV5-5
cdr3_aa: ASSLGLTQPQH

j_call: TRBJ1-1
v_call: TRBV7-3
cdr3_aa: ASSPGQGQAF

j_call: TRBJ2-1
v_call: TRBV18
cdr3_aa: ASSLPSYEQF

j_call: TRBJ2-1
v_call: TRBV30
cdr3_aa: AWERGGPYNEQF

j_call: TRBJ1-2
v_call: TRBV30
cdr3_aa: AWSVQGEYGYT

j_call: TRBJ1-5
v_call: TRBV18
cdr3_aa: ASSPGTGPNQPQH

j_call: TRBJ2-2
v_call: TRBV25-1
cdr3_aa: ASSDPSGGTGGELF

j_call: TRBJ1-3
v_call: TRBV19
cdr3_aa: ASSKIQGASGNTIY

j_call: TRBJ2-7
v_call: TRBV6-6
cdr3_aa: ASSYSPGTVDDEQY

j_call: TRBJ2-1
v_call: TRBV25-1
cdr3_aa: ASSGRHHRGLAYNEQF

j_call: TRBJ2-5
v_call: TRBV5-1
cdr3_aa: ASSPQWQERKETQY

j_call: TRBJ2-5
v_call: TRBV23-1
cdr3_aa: ASSQSSPFLREGQETQY

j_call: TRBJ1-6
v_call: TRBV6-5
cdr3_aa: ASRSARGNSPLH

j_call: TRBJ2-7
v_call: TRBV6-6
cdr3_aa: ASSHLAGGSYEQY

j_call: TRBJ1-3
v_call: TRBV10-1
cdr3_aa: ASSPPTGSRSGNTIY

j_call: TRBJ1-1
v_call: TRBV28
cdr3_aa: ASSEQGESTEAF

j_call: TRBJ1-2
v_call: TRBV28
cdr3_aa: ASSSTSGTDYGYT